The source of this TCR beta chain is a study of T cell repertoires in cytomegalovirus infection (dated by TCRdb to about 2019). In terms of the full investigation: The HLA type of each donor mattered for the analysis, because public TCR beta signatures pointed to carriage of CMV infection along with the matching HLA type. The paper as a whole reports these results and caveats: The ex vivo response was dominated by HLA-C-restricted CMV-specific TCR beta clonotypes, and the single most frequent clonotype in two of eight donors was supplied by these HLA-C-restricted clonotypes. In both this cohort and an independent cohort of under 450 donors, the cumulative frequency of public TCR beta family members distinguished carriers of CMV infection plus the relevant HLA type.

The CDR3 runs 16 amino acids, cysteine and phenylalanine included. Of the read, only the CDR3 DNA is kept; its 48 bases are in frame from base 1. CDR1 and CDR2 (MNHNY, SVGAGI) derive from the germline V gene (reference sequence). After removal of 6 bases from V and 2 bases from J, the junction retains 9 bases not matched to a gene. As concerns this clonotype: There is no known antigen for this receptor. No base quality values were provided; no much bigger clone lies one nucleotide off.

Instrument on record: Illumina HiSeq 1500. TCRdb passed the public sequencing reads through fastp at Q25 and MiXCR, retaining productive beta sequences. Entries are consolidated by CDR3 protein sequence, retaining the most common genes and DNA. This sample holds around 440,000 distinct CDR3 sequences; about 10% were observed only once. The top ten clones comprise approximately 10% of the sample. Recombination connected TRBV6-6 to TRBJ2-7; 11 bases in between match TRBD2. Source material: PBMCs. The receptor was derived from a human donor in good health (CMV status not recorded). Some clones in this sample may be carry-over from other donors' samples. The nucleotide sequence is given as TGTGCCAGCAGACCAGATAGCGGGGGGGAACCCTACGAGCAGTACTTC. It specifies CASRPDSGGEPYEQYF.